This TCR beta chain is from a study of tumor-infiltrating lymphocytes in glioblastoma multiforme. CDR3 length: 15 amino acids. Trimming shortened V by 1 base and J by 2 bases, and 12 bases separated the two germline ends. Points on this clonotype: Given a much more abundant clone one base away, this may be a read error. This likely comes from a read error, as the CDR3 has no conserved phenylalanine or tryptophan at its end.

TCRB libraries came from RNA via three nested multiplex PCR rounds. TCRdb re-called the multiplex PCR reads with MiXCR, one entry per CDR3 protein. Of approximately 20,000 distinct CDR3 sequences in the sample, 55% to 75% are singletons; the top ten hold around 19%. This TCR was recovered from a male donor with glioblastoma. The gene calls are TRBV12-3 or TRBV12-4 and TRBJ2-7, with a weak D call TRBD1 (5 bases). The sequencing input was peripheral blood. DNA for the CDR3: TGTGCCAGCAGTTTAGGGGCAGGGTACACCTACGAGCAGTACCTC. It specifies CASSLGAGYTYEQYL.